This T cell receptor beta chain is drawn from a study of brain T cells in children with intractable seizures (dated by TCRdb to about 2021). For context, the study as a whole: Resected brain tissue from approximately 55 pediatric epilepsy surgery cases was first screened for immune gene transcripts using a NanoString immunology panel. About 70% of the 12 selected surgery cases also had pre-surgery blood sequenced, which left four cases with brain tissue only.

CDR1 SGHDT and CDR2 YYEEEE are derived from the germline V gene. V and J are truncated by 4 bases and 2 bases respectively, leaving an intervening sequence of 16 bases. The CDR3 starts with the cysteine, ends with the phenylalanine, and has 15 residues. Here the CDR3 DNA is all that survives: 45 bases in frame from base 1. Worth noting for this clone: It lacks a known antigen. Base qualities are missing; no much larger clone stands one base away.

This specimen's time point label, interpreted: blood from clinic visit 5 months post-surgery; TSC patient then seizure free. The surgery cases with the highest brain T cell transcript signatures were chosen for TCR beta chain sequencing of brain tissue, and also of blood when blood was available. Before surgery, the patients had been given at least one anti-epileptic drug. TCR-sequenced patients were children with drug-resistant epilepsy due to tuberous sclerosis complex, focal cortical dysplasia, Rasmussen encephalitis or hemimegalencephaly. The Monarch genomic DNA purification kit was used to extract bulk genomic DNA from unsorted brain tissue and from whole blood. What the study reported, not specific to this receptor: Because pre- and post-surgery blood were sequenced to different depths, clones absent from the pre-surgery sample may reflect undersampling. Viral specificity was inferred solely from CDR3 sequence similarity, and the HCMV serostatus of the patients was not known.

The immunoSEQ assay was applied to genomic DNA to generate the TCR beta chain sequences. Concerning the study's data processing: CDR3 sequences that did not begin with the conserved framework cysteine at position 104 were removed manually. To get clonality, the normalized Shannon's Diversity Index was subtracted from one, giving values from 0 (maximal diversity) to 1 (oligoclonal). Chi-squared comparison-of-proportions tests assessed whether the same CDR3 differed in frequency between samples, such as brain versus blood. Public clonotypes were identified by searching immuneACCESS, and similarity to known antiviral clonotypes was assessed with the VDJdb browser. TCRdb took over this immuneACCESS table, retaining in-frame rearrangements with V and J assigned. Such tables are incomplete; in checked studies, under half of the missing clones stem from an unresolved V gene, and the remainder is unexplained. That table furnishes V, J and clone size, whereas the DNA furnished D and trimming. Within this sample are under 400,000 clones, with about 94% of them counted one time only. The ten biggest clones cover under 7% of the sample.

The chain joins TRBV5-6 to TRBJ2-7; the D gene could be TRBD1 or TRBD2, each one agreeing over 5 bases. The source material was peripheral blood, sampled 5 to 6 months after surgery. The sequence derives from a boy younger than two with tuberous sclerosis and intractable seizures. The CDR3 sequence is CASSTGPKRAYEQYF. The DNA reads TGTGCCAGCAGCACGGGACCTAAGAGGGCCTACGAGCAGTACTTC.